A single sample gave rise to the 24 T cell receptor beta chains below, sequenced in a study of T cell repertoires in cytomegalovirus infection. Their antigens remain unidentified. TCRdb re-called the reads through MiXCR, storing one row per CDR3 protein. The table includes 69,000 or so distinct CDR3 sequences, around 30% detected once. The sample in question was CD8+ T cells from cultured PBMCs, obtained from culture after CMV antigen stimulation. The receptors derive from a human donor in good health (CMV status not recorded). Some clones in this sample may be carry-over from other donors' samples.

This clonotype was counted a few times. The rearrangement links TRBV28 to TRBJ2-1; 10 bases match TRBD2. V lost 5 bases to trimming and J lost 6 bases; unmatched junction nucleotides: 10. The CDR3 totals 16 residues. Germline V gene sequence: CDR1 MDHEN, CDR2 SYDVKM. CDR3 coding DNA: TGTGCCAGCAGTGCAGCGGGGGGGGGTCAATTCAATGAGCAGTTCTTC. It translates to CASSAAGGGQFNEQFF.

The table lists this clonotype with a few counts. This chain links TRBV4-3 with TRBJ1-3; D possibly corresponds to TRBD1 (5 bases). V was pared by 2 bases and J by 0 bases, with 26 bases between. Germline CDR1 reads LGHNA; CDR2 reads YSLEER. The CDR3 is 21 amino acids. The CDR3 DNA is TGCGCCAGCAGCCAAATCCCCGGACCCGGGACCCCTATGAGCTCTGGAAACACCATATATTTT. This encodes CASSQIPGPGTPMSSGNTIYF.

The rearrangement uses TRBV12-3 or TRBV12-4 and TRBJ2-5, with 10 bases fitting TRBD2. V shed 7 bases, J shed 4 bases, and the junction held 12 bases outside the gene matches. CDR3 length equals 16 residues. The CDR3 is CASTPRGLAGVETQYF. The CDR3 DNA reads as TGTGCCAGCACCCCAAGGGGCCTAGCGGGGGTAGAGACCCAGTACTTC.

This clonotype appeared a few times. V and J are TRBV7-6 and TRBJ2-7, with D perhaps TRBD2 (7 bases). The CDR3 totals 15 residues. Per the germline V gene, CDR1 is SGHVS and CDR2 is FNYEAQ. Trimming left V 5 bases short and J 5 bases short, with 19 bases between. Here the CDR3 reads CASSLGGGRVDEQYF. The DNA for the CDR3 is TGTGCCAGCAGCCTAGGCGGGGGCAGGGTCGACGAGCAGTACTTC.

This clonotype was counted between two and nine times. The rearrangement joins TRBV6-2 or TRBV6-3 to TRBJ2-3; TRBD1 might be the D (6 bases). V lost 2 bases and J lost 2, with 8 bases in between. The germline gives CDR1 MNHEY, CDR2 SVGEGT. CDR3 length: 14 residues. CDR3 loop: CASSYRTATDTQYF. The CDR3 region has the DNA TGTGCCAGCAGTTACCGGACAGCCACAGATACGCAGTATTTT.

Here the CDR3 reads CASSLTDRVDGYTF. Here the CDR3 DNA reads TGTGCCAGCAGCTTAACGGACAGGGTTGATGGCTACACCTTC. This rearrangement joins TRBV7-6 to TRBJ1-2, with 8 positions matching TRBD1. This CDR3 comprises 14 residues. CDR1 and CDR2 from the germline V gene are SGHVS and FNYEAQ. The ends lost 2 bases at V and 6 bases at J; junction bases unmatched: 5.

This clonotype was recorded many times. The V gene is TRBV4-3, the J gene TRBJ2-7; 9 bases agree with TRBD1. CDR3 length: 16 residues. Trimming cost V 2 bases and J 7 bases; bases outside gene matches: 12. CDR1 is LGHNA and CDR2 is YSLEER in the germline V gene. CDR3 nucleotides: TGCGCCAGCAGCCAACCCTCGGGGACAGGGTCCGTTGAGCAGTACTTC. Amino acid sequence: CASSQPSGTGSVEQYF.

This clonotype was counted only a few times. The V call is TRBV4-1, the J call TRBJ2-3; TRBD2 might be the D (5 bases). This CDR3 region has 15 residues. Germline V gene lookup returns CDR1 MGHRA and CDR2 YSYEKL. Trimming left V 0 bases short and J 0 bases short, with 7 bases between. CDR3 coding DNA: TGCGCCAGCAGCCAAGATAGCGCCAGCACAGATACGCAGTATTTT. Translation: CASSQDSASTDTQYF.

This clonotype was counted between two and nine times. The chain is built from TRBV7-9 and TRBJ1-1; D call uncertain. Trimming cost V 7 bases and J 0 bases, with 21 bases left between them. CDR1 and CDR2 from the germline V gene are SEHNR and FQNEAQ (reference sequence). The CDR3 sequence is 17 residues long. The CDR3 is CASTIPPAERMNTEAFF. The CDR3 region has the DNA TGTGCCAGCACCATCCCCCCGGCAGAGCGCATGAACACTGAAGCTTTCTTT.

The chain is built from TRBV7-9 and TRBJ2-2, with D perhaps TRBD1 (5 bases). Trimming pared 5 bases from V and 5 bases from J, leaving 18 bases between. There are 16 residues in the CDR3. Germline CDR1 and CDR2: SEHNR and FQNEAQ (reference sequence). CDR3 sequence (DNA): TGTGCCAGCAGCCCAGATGGGGCGTACCGGACCGGGGAGCTGTTTTTT. This encodes CASSPDGAYRTGELFF.

This rearrangement joins TRBV12-3 or TRBV12-4 to TRBJ1-1; D gene ambiguous. The CDR3 loop spans 12 amino acids. The ends were cut back, 7 bases at V and 8 bases at J, with 14 bases in the middle. CDR3 bases: TGTGCCAGCACGGGCCTCACGAGGGAAGCTTTCTTT. Encoded protein: CASTGLTREAFF.

This clonotype was detected only a few times. The chain uses TRBV2 and TRBJ2-7; TRBD2 might be the D (5 bases). This CDR3 comprises 13 residues. The V and J ends lost 6 bases and 2 bases respectively, with 11 bases between them. In germline, CDR1 is SNHLY, CDR2 FYNNEI. In DNA, the CDR3 is TGTGCCAGCAGGCCTCGGGGTACCTACGAGCAGTACTTC. Translated, it gives CASRPRGTYEQYF.

The chain links TRBV4-3 to TRBJ2-7; 8 bases are shared with TRBD1. The germline CDR1 and CDR2 sequences are LGHNA and YSLEER. V gave up 0 bases and J gave up 4 bases; unmatched junction bases: 2. The CDR3 runs 14 residues. In DNA, the CDR3 is TGCGCCAGCAGCCAAGATACAGGGGGGTACGAGCAGTACTTC. Its translation: CASSQDTGGYEQYF.

This chain joins TRBV6-2 or TRBV6-3 and TRBJ2-7; 8 bases fit TRBD2. This CDR3 comprises 14 residues. From germline, CDR1 is MNHEY and CDR2 SVGEGT. The V gene end was trimmed by 5 bases and the J gene end by 2 bases; junction bases not matched to a gene: 5. The CDR3 loop is CASSPPGGPYEQYF. CDR3 in DNA: TGTGCCAGCAGTCCCCCGGGGGGGCCCTACGAGCAGTACTTC.

V and J are TRBV28 and TRBJ1-1, with D unclear. Trimming stripped 6 bases from V and 6 bases from J, with 8 bases between. CDR3 length: 11 residues. In germline, CDR1 is MDHEN, CDR2 SYDVKM. In DNA form, the CDR3 reads TGTGCCAGCAGAGGACGACCTGAAGCTTTCTTT. This translates into CASRGRPEAFF.

The rearrangement joins TRBV20-1 to TRBJ2-1, with D tentatively TRBD2 (6 bases). CDR3 length: 12 residues. Between the trimmed V and J ends, which lost 3 bases and 8 bases, there was a span of 11 bases. CDR1 is DFQATT, CDR2 SNEGSKA, per germline (reference sequence). Here the CDR3 DNA reads TGCAGTGCTAGGTCTAGCGATTATGAGCAGTTCTTC. This sequence encodes CSARSSDYEQFF.

About this clonotype: A much larger clonotype is one base distant, so this may be a read error. The chain links TRBV7-4 to TRBJ2-5; D uncertain. Germline CDR1 and CDR2: SGHVT and SQSDAQ. CDR3 length: 12 amino acids. As DNA, the CDR3 is TGTACCAGCAGCCCCTACACAGAGACCCAGTACTTC. The encoded protein is CTSSPYTETQYF. The full variable domain, with the rest looked up from reference TRBV7-4 and TRBJ2-5, is GAGVSQSPRYKVAKRGRDVALRCDSISGHVTLYWYRQTLGQGSEVLTYSQSDAQRDKSGRPSGRFSAERPERSVSTLKIQRTEQGDSAVYLCTSSPYTETQYFGPGTRLLVL.

In this sample, this clonotype turned up a few times. The V and J genes are TRBV6-1 and TRBJ1-6; no firm D call. The length of the CDR3 is 16 residues. The germline V gene encodes CDR1 MNHNS and CDR2 SASEGT. V lost 7 bases to trimming and J lost 2 bases, with 15 bases between them. CDR3 protein: CASIVGHGAYNSPLHF. DNA of the CDR3: TGTGCCAGCATCGTAGGGCATGGAGCCTATAATTCACCCCTCCACTTT.

This clonotype was seen more than once but under ten times. The rearrangement joins TRBV4-3 to TRBJ2-5, with 10 bases aligning to TRBD2. V shed 1 base and J 5 bases; nucleotides not matched to a gene: 7. Germline V gene data show CDR1 as LGHNA and CDR2 as YSLEER. CDR3 length equals 16 residues. The CDR3 protein is CASSQAAGGAAETQYF. CDR3 nucleotides: TGCGCCAGCAGCCAAGCAGCGGGGGGGGCCGCCGAGACCCAGTACTTC.

This clonotype has just a few counts. The chain couples TRBV15 to TRBJ2-1, with unresolved D. The germline CDR1 and CDR2 sequences are LNHNV and YYDKDF (reference sequence). The V end was cut by 2 bases, the J end by 9 bases, with 11 bases between. This CDR3 is built from 13 residues. CDR3 sequence: CATSRPKLGEQFF. CDR3 nucleotide sequence: TGTGCCACCAGCAGACCGAAGCTAGGTGAGCAGTTCTTC.

The V gene is TRBV2, the J gene TRBJ2-3; no clear D gene. The CDR3 consists of 20 residues. V was trimmed by 0 bases and J by 1 base, leaving 23 bases between them. Germline V gene lookup returns CDR1 SNHLY and CDR2 FYNNEI. As DNA, the CDR3 is TGTGCCAGCAGTGAAGCGCTTCTGGGCAGCCTAGGTAGGGGCACAGATACGCAGTATTTT. This translates into CASSEALLGSLGRGTDTQYF.

This clonotype occurred many times. V usage is TRBV5-4 and J usage is TRBJ1-6; the match to TRBD1 covers 9 bases. Germline assignment: CDR1 SGHNT and CDR2 YYREEE (reference sequence). With 3 bases clipped from V and 9 bases from J, the junction kept 16 bases outside the gene matches. The CDR3 is 18 residues long. For the CDR3, the DNA is TGTGCCAGCAGCTGGGGATCCGGGACAGGGCTCGGAGGTTCACCCCTCCACTTT. Translating gives CASSWGSGTGLGGSPLHF.

A few counts support this clonotype. The chain is built from TRBV7-6 and TRBJ2-3; D is perhaps TRBD1 (5 bases). V lost 5 bases and J 4 bases, leaving 7 bases between the germline ends. The germline gives CDR1 SGHVS, CDR2 FNYEAQ. CDR3 length equals 12 residues. The CDR3 sequence: CASSAGSDTQYF. In nucleotides, the CDR3 is TGTGCCAGCAGCGCAGGGTCAGATACGCAGTATTTT.

The V and J genes are TRBV15 and TRBJ2-7; 7 nucleotides agree with TRBD2. The CDR3 covers 17 residues. The junction had 12 bases not matched to a gene; V was cut back by 0 bases and J by 4 bases. Germline V gene data show CDR1 as LNHNV and CDR2 as YYDKDF (reference sequence). CDR3 protein: CATSREFIGGGKYEQYF. CDR3 sequence (DNA): TGTGCCACCAGCAGAGAGTTCATCGGGGGAGGGAAGTACGAGCAGTACTTC. Full variable domain (rest looked up from reference TRBV15 and TRBJ2-7): DAMVIQNPRYQVTQFGKPVTLSCSQTLNHNVMYWYQQKSSQAPKLLFHYYDKDFNNEADTPDNFQSRRPNTSFCFLDIRSPGLGDTAMYLCATSREFIGGGKYEQYFGPGTRLTVT.